The text below deals with one T cell receptor beta chain. This receptor's antigen is unknown. No quality values exist for individual bases; no much larger clone is one base distant. The tumor samples were collected prior to definitive surgery or chemotherapy. Genomic DNA was extracted by the MD Anderson Biospecimen Extraction Resource, and TCR sequencing was done by the MD Anderson Cancer Genomics Laboratory. This specimen belongs to a study of high-grade serous ovarian cancer treatment subgroups (dated by TCRdb to the early 2020s). Notes on the research overall: A mean of around 13,000 reads and 7,500 or so unique TCR beta rearrangements per sample was generated by sequencing. Under a laparoscopic triage algorithm, patients with high-grade serous ovarian cancer were grouped by complete gross resection or by neoadjuvant chemotherapy response, and the study profiled the TCR beta repertoires of these patients. The cohort comprised about 30 patients: roughly 10 with no residual disease after primary surgery (R0), roughly 10 excellent NACT responders, and roughly 10 poor NACT responders. One primary tumor sample and two metastatic tumor samples were collected from each patient, for a total of over 85 samples.

The 100 or so tumor samples were subjected to high-throughput TCR profiling using ImmunoSEQ. The authors' analysis ran thus. Repertoire diversity metrics included richness (unique productive sequences), clonality, evenness and relatedness; Bhattacharyya coefficient assessed similarity between samples. A sensitivity analysis that removed TCRs with fewer than two reads produced consistent conclusions. The immuneACCESS repertoire file appears here via TCRdb, limited to in-frame rearrangements. These files lack a portion of the clones; in checked studies, under half of the deficit traces to unresolved V genes, and the cause of the others is not known. The D gene and trimming were derived from the DNA, and the V and J assignments and clone size from that table. This sample holds a few thousand clones; roughly 80% were observed only once. Of the sample, roughly 17% is held by the ten largest clones. The study at large found these results: Repertoire similarity between tumors from the same patient ranged from 0.11 to 0.79, while tumors from different patients showed almost no similarity. Bulk tumor TCR sequencing lacked spatial information, limiting insight into HGSC tumor complexity and diversity. TCR clonal relatedness correlated positively with neoantigen level and, by trend, with copy number variation and mutation load from whole-genome sequencing. TCR repertoire analyses were focused on CDR3, and CDR1 and CDR2 were not analyzed.

The CDR3 covers 18 residues, taking in both the cysteine and the phenylalanine. The CDR3 DNA has 54 bases and is translated from base 1. The CDR1 and CDR2 encoded by the germline V gene are MRHNA and SNTAGT. Trimming leaves V shorter by 3 bases and J shorter by 0 bases, with the junction holding 10 bases beyond the gene matches. This TCR came from a human donor with high-grade serous ovarian cancer. Rearrangement joined TRBV6-4 to TRBJ2-3; TRBD2 aligns with 9 central bases. Material for sequencing was tumor tissue. The DNA sequence is as follows: TGTGCCAGCAGTGAAATAGCGGGAGAGACGGGGAGCACAGATACGCAGTATTTT. Protein translation: CASSEIAGETGSTDTQYF.